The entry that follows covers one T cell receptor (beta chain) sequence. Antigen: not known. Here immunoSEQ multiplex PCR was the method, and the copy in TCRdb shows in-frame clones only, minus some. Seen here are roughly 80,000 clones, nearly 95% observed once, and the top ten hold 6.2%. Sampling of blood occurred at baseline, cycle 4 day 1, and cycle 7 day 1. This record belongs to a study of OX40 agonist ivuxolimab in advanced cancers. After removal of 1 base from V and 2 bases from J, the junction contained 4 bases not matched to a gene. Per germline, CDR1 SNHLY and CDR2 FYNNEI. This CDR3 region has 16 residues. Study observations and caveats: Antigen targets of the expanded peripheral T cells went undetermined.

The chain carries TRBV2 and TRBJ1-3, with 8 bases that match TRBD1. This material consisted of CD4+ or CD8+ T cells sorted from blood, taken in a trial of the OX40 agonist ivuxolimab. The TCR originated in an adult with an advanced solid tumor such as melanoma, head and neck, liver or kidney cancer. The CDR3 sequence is CASSEEAGGAGNTIYF. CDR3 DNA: TGTGCCAGCAGTGAAGAGGCAGGGGGCGCTGGAAACACCATATATTTT.